One and the same sample provided the 7 T cell receptor beta chains below, sequenced in a study of shared clonotypes between healthy human individuals. The repertoire was sequenced with immunoSEQ multiplex PCR; TCRdb's copy has only in-frame clones and lacks some. The data show about 380,000 clones, 90% to 98% seen once. The material sequenced was memory CD8+ T cells sorted from blood. As for subset: CD45RO+ cells pooled with CCR7-negative TemRA cells. The receptors here all came from a man between 25 and 39 years old in good health.

V and J are TRBV30 and TRBJ2-2; 8 bases match TRBD2. This CDR3 comprises 13 residues. Germline-derived CDR1 and CDR2 are GTSNPN and SVGIG (reference sequence). With 5 bases clipped from V and 5 bases from J, the junction kept 4 bases outside the gene matches. The CDR3 bases are TGTGCCTGGCGGGGGGGTCCGACCGGGGAGCTGTTTTTT. Translating it yields CAWRGGPTGELFF.

The chain is built from TRBV7-2 and TRBJ2-3; D is uncertain. Trimming removed 1 base from V and 2 bases from J, with 7 bases in between. The CDR3 is 14 amino acids. Germline-derived CDR1 and CDR2 are SGHTA and FQGNSA. CDR3 sequence: CASSLVAYTDTQYF. The DNA for the CDR3 is TGTGCCAGCAGCTTAGTAGCCTACACAGATACGCAGTATTTT.

This CDR3 is CSVGSGITEAFF. Here the CDR3 DNA reads TGCAGCGTTGGTTCGGGGATCACTGAAGCTTTCTTT. This chain connects TRBV29-1 to TRBJ1-1; D is uncertain. V lost 4 bases and J 4 bases, leaving 10 bases between the germline ends. The CDR3 sequence is 12 residues long. Germline loops: CDR1 SQVTM, CDR2 ANQGSEA.

The rearrangement uses TRBV6-1 and TRBJ2-7; D is unresolved. Germline V gene sequence: CDR1 MNHNS, CDR2 SASEGT. The germline V and J ends were trimmed by 3 bases and 2 bases, with 8 bases remaining between them. The CDR3 runs 13 residues. The CDR3 loop reads CASSDQTAYEQYF. The CDR3 region has the DNA TGTGCCAGCAGTGATCAGACGGCCTACGAGCAGTACTTC.

V usage is TRBV10-3 and J usage is TRBJ1-1; 8 positions agree with TRBD1. Germline assignment: CDR1 ENHRY and CDR2 SYGVKD. CDR3 length equals 16 residues. The V segment lost 0 bases and the J segment 3 bases; nucleotides outside the gene matches: 6. The CDR3 here is CAISESPGGGHTEAFF. The CDR3 DNA reads as TGTGCCATCAGTGAGTCGCCAGGGGGCGGTCACACTGAAGCTTTCTTT.

This clone occurred once. The genes are TRBV13 and TRBJ2-2; 10 bases match TRBD1. J lost 1 base, V lost 5 bases, and 4 bases had no gene match. Per the germline V gene, CDR1 is PRHDT and CDR2 is FYEKMQ (reference sequence). CDR3 size: 16 residues. The CDR3, as DNA: TGTGCCAGCAGCCTGACAGGGGGCGAGAACACCGGGGAGCTGTTTTTT. Its protein product is CASSLTGGENTGELFF.

The chain uses TRBV9 and TRBJ2-7; no firm D call. V lost 0 bases and J lost 2, with 9 bases in between. Per germline, CDR1 SGDLS and CDR2 YYNGEE. The length of the CDR3 is 14 residues. The CDR3 region has the DNA TGTGCCAGCAGCGTAGGGGGTCTACCCTACGAGCAGTACTTC. Its protein is CASSVGGLPYEQYF.